This T cell receptor (beta chain) was identified in a study of blood T cells in healthy people across ages. Total RNA, at least 5.5 micrograms per sample, was extracted from PBMCs. This clonotype was detected only a few times. PCR was performed a second time for 7 to 11 cycles using a sample-barcoded 5' primer and a J-beta primer mix. TCRdb re-called the 5' RACE reads with MiXCR, one entry per CDR3 protein. The sample gives approximately 800,000 distinct CDR3 sequences, roughly 35% of which show up once; roughly 13% is in the top ten. Material for sequencing was blood. This clonotype originated in a man aged 18 to 29 in good health.

CDR3 sequence reads: CASSQEVTSGITEAFF. CDR3 DNA sequence: TGTGCCAGCAGCCAAGAGGTCACTTCAGGGATAACTGAAGCTTTCTTT. The V and J genes are TRBV3-1 and TRBJ1-1, with a possible D match to TRBD1 (5 bases). Trimming took off 0 bases at V and 5 bases at J, with 16 bases between the two ends. This CDR3 spans 16 amino acids. Germline-derived CDR1 and CDR2 are LGHDT and YNNKEL (reference sequence).